The clone carrying this T cell receptor beta chain was counted at least ten times. Its matching antigen is unknown. CDR1 and CDR2 (germline): DFQATT, SNEGSKA (reference sequence). There are 17 residues in the CDR3. V was clipped by 0 bases and J by 0 bases, with 16 bases between them. This record comes from a study of neurological immune-mediated disorders. Turning to the study itself: Secondary progressive cases numbered 3 among the 35 or so multiple sclerosis patients, while the other 31 were relapsing-remitting. The study, taken as a whole, reports: The highest TCR clonal expansion occurred in HTLV-1-associated myelopathy; multiple sclerosis fell below healthy controls.

TCRdb reprocessed the 5' RACE reads via MiXCR and lists one record per CDR3 protein. The table includes fewer than 85,000 distinct CDR3 sequences, 4% to 6% detected once. This clonotype was sampled from a woman aged 25-40 years with multiple sclerosis. Sample: PBMCs. This chain links TRBV20-1 with TRBJ2-3; the D is unclear. The CDR3 DNA reads TGCAGTGCTAGAGATAACCAGGAGCAGATTAGCACAGATACGCAGTATTTT. This codes for CSARDNQEQISTDTQYF.